One and the same sample provided the 16 T cell receptor beta chains below, sequenced in a study of PD-1 blockade in classical Hodgkin lymphoma. The assay was immunoSEQ multiplex PCR, and TCRdb's table has in-frame clones only and misses some. The sample yields around 36,000 clones, over 70% seen once. Each of the patients experienced relapse following autologous stem cell transplantation, and their brentuximab vedotin exposure differed. The sample was peripheral blood mononuclear cells (PBMCs), taken at baseline. These receptors came from a human donor with classical Hodgkin lymphoma.

The J gene is TRBJ2-5, the V gene TRBV2; 9 nucleotides align to TRBD1. The junction had 5 bases not matched to a gene; V was cut back by 10 bases and J by 2 bases. CDR1 is SNHLY, CDR2 FYNNEI, per germline. The CDR3 has 13 amino acids. The CDR3 sequence: CAMDRGEQETQYF. For the CDR3, the DNA is TGTGCCATGGACAGGGGTGAACAAGAGACCCAGTACTTC.

The chain has TRBV5-6 and TRBJ1-5; D is ambiguous. The CDR3 is 14 residues long. The germline CDR1 and CDR2 sequences are SGHDT and YYEEEE. V lost 0 bases to trimming and J lost 2 bases, with 6 bases between them. The CDR3: CASSLDGRNQPQHF. Here the CDR3 DNA reads TGTGCCAGCAGCTTGGACGGCCGCAATCAGCCCCAGCATTTT.

V and J are TRBV29-1 and TRBJ1-2, with D uncertain. V lost 7 bases and J 3 bases, leaving 12 bases between the germline ends. Looked up from germline, CDR1 is SQVTM and CDR2 is ANQGSEA. There are 12 residues in the CDR3. CDR3 protein: CSELKGDYGYTF. The CDR3 bases are TGCAGCGAACTTAAAGGAGACTATGGCTACACCTTC.

The V call is TRBV6-6, the J call TRBJ2-7; unclear D gene. This CDR3 has 13 residues. In germline, CDR1 is MNHNY, CDR2 SVGAGI (reference sequence). V gave up 2 bases and J gave up 7 bases, with 12 bases separating them. The CDR3 reads CASSYHPRTEQYF. The CDR3 region has the DNA TGTGCCAGCAGTTACCACCCACGGACGGAGCAGTACTTC.

The chain carries TRBV28 and TRBJ2-2, with 7 bases identical to TRBD2. CDR1 is MDHEN and CDR2 is SYDVKM in the germline V gene. The ends lost 6 bases at V and 6 bases at J; junction bases unmatched: 7. This CDR3 is built from 14 residues. This CDR3 reads CASSTPRGAGELFF. CDR3 bases: TGTGCCAGCAGCACCCCTCGGGGGGCCGGGGAGCTGTTTTTT.

The chain combines TRBV4-2 with TRBJ2-5; 8 bases agree with TRBD1. Trimming took 5 bases from V and 5 from J; bases not matched to a gene: 10. The CDR3 contains 15 residues. Germline V lookup: CDR1 LGHNA, CDR2 YNFKEQ. The CDR3 loop is CASSRRGQGGETQYF. DNA for the CDR3: TGTGCCAGCAGCAGGAGAGGACAGGGCGGGGAGACCCAGTACTTC.

The chain recombines TRBV7-6 with TRBJ2-3, with 15 bases matching TRBD2. V shed 3 bases and J 3 bases; nucleotides not matched to a gene: 7. The V gene's germline CDR1 is SGHVS and CDR2 FNYEAQ. The CDR3 has 18 residues. The CDR3: CASSFRTSGRGSTDTQYF. CDR3 bases: TGTGCCAGCAGCTTTAGGACTAGCGGGAGGGGGTCGACAGATACGCAGTATTTT. Full variable domain (rest looked up from reference TRBV7-6 and TRBJ2-3): GAGVSQSPRYKVTKRGQDVALRCDPISGHVSLYWYRQALGQGPEFLTYFNYEAQQDKSGLPNDRFSAERPEGSISTLTIQRTEQRDSAMYRCASSFRTSGRGSTDTQYFGPGTRLTVL.

CDR3 in amino acids: CASSRSEGETQYF. CDR3 nucleotide sequence: TGTGCCAGCTCACGGTCCGAGGGGGAGACCCAGTACTTC. The J gene is TRBJ2-5, the V gene TRBV18; perhaps D is TRBD1 or TRBD2 (5 bases each). Germline-derived CDR1 and CDR2 are KGHSH and LQKENI. The length of the CDR3 is 13 residues. Trimming removed 4 bases from V and 5 bases from J, with 11 bases in between.

The chain joins TRBV25-1 to TRBJ2-3; possible D gene TRBD1, 6 bases. Germline V gene lookup returns CDR1 MGHDK and CDR2 SYGVNS. Deletions cut 6 bases from V and 4 bases from J, with 14 bases between. CDR3 size: 14 residues. The CDR3 loop reads CASRKTGVSDTQYF. CDR3 in DNA: TGTGCCAGCAGGAAGACAGGTGTTTCAGATACGCAGTATTTT.

The chain combines TRBV13 with TRBJ1-1; a possible D gene is TRBD1 (6 bases). This CDR3 spans 14 amino acids. Trimming left V 5 bases short and J 5 bases short, with 15 bases between. CDR1 and CDR2 from the germline V gene are PRHDT and FYEKMQ (reference sequence). CDR3 amino acids: CASSPTGLGTEAFF. The CDR3 bases are TGTGCCAGCAGCCCTACAGGGTTGGGAACTGAAGCTTTCTTT.

The rearrangement links TRBV18 to TRBJ2-1; 10 bases fit TRBD1. The CDR3 is made up of 16 amino acids. Losses at the gene ends were 3 bases for V and 2 bases for J; bases not matched to a gene: 4. Germline CDR1 and CDR2: KGHSH and LQKENI. CDR3 amino acids: CASSPGDRGTYNEQFF. In DNA, the CDR3 is TGTGCCAGCTCACCCGGGGACAGGGGCACCTACAATGAGCAGTTCTTC.

This chain joins TRBV20-1 and TRBJ2-4, with D unclear. Germline V gene data show CDR1 as DFQATT and CDR2 as SNEGSKA (reference sequence). CDR3 length: 10 residues. V lost 6 bases to trimming and J lost 1 base, with 1 base between them. CDR3 nucleotides: TGCAGTGCGGCCAAAAACATTCAGTACTTC. It yields the protein CSAAKNIQYF.

The V and J genes are TRBV7-9 and TRBJ2-7; 12 nucleotides align to TRBD2. CDR3 length: 16 amino acids. Germline V gene lookup returns CDR1 SEHNR and CDR2 FQNEAQ (reference sequence). Germline trimming cut 3 bases from V and 3 bases from J; bases unmatched to any gene: 6. CDR3 DNA sequence: TGTGCCAGCAGCTTTTCTAGCGGGAGGGCAGGCTACGAGCAGTACTTC. Translating gives CASSFSSGRAGYEQYF.

V usage is TRBV6-5 and J usage is TRBJ1-1, with D unclear. V was clipped by 2 bases and J by 4 bases, with 8 bases between them. Germline assignment: CDR1 MNHEY and CDR2 SVGAGI. This CDR3 region has 13 residues. The DNA for the CDR3 is TGTGCCAGCAGTTACCCTGGAGTCACTGAAGCTTTCTTT. Its translation is CASSYPGVTEAFF.

The rearrangement uses TRBV10-3 and TRBJ1-2; 8 bases map to TRBD1. Losses at the gene ends were 0 bases for V and 2 bases for J; bases not matched to a gene: 5. Germline V gives CDR1 ENHRY, CDR2 SYGVKD. The CDR3 consists of 16 residues. This CDR3 reads CAISESPDRENYGYTF. CDR3 sequence (DNA): TGTGCCATCAGTGAGTCCCCGGACAGGGAGAACTATGGCTACACCTTC.

This chain uses TRBV9 with TRBJ2-2; TRBD2 matches 7 bases. The V gene end was trimmed by 4 bases and the J gene end by 5 bases; junction bases not matched to a gene: 5. This CDR3 has 14 residues. Germline V gives CDR1 SGDLS, CDR2 YYNGEE. DNA of the CDR3: TGTGCCAGCAGCCCCGCGGGAGTGACCGGGGAGCTGTTTTTT. Residues: CASSPAGVTGELFF.